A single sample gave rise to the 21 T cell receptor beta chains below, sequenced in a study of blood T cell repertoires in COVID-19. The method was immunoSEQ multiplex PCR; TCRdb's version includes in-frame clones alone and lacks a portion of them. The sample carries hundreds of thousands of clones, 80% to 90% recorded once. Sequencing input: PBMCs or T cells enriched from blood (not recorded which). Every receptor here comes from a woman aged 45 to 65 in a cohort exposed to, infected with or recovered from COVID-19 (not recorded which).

The CDR3 nucleotides are TGTGCCTACCGGCGGGGGGCCGACTATGGCTACACCTTC. Its translation is CAYRRGADYGYTF. This rearrangement joins TRBV7-2 to TRBJ1-2; weak D call: TRBD1 (6 bases). The CDR3 spans 13 residues. V lost 11 bases and J lost 3, with 16 bases in between. In germline, CDR1 is SGHTA, CDR2 FQGNSA. The full variable domain, rest sourced from reference TRBV7-2 and TRBJ1-2, is GAGVSQSPSNKVTEKGKDVELRCDPISGHTALYWYRQSLGQGLEFLIYFQGNSAPDKSGLPSDRFSAERTGGSVSTLTIQRTQQEDSAVYLCAYRRGADYGYTFGSGTRLTVV.

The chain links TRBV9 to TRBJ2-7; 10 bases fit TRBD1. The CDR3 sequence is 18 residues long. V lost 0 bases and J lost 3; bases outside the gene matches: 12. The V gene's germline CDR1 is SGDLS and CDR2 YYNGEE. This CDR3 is CASSVDSGTGDLVYEQYF. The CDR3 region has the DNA TGTGCCAGCAGCGTAGATTCGGGGACAGGGGATCTGGTCTACGAGCAGTACTTC. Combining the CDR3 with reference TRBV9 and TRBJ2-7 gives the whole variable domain DSGVTQTPKHLITATGQRVTLRCSPRSGDLSVYWYQQSLDQGLQFLIQYYNGEERAKGNILERFSAQQFPDLHSELNLSSLELGDSALYFCASSVDSGTGDLVYEQYFGPGTRLTVT.

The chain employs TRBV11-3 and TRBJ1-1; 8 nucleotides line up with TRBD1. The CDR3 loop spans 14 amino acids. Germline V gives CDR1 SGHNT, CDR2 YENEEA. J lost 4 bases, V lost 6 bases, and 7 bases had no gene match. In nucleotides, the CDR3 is TGTGCCAGCAGTCAAGGACAGGGCGGCACTGAAGCTTTCTTT. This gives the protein CASSQGQGGTEAFF.

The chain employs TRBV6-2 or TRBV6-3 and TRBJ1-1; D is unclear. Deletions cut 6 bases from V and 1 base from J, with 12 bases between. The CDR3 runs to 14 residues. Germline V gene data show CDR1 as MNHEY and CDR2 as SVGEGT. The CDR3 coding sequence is TGTGCCAGCAGCCTCACAAGAACGAACACTGAAGCTTTCTTT. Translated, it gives CASSLTRTNTEAFF.

The CDR3 region has the DNA TGCGCCAGCAGCCAAGACGTCACAGGGGTAAATTCACCCCTCCACTTT. Protein: CASSQDVTGVNSPLHF. The chain couples TRBV4-1 to TRBJ1-6; 7 bases align to TRBD1. V was clipped by 0 bases and J by 7 bases; unmatched bases: 6. CDR1 and CDR2 from the germline V gene are MGHRA and YSYEKL. This CDR3 region has 16 residues.

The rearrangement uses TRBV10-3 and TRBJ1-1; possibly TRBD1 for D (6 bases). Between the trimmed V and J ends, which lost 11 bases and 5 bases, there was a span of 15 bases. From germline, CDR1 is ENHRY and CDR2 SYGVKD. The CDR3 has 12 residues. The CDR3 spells CAAQGYETEAFF. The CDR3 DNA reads TGTGCCGCACAGGGTTATGAAACTGAAGCTTTCTTT.

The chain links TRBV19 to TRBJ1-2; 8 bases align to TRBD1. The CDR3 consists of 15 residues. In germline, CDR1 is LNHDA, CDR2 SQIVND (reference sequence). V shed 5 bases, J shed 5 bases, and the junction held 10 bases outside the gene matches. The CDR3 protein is CASSEIARGPYGYTF. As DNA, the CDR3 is TGTGCCAGTAGTGAGATTGCCAGGGGGCCTTATGGCTACACCTTC.

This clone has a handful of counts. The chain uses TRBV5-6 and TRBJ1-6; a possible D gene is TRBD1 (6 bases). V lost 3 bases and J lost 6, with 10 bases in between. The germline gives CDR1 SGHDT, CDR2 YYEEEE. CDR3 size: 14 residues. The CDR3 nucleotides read TGTGCCAGCAGCTACAGGGCGGCTAATTCACCCCTCCACTTT. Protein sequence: CASSYRAANSPLHF.

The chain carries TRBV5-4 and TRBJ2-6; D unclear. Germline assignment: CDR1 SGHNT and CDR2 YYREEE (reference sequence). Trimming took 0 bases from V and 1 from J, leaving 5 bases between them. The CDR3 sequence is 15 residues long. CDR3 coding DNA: TGTGCCAGCAGCTTGGACATTTCTGGGGCCAACGTCCTGACTTTC. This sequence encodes CASSLDISGANVLTF.

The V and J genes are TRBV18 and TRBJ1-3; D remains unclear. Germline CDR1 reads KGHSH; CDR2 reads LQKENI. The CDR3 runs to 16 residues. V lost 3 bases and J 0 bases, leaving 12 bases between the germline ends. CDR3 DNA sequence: TGTGCCAGCTCACCTCGTGCGGTCCACTCTGGAAACACCATATATTTT. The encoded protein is CASSPRAVHSGNTIYF.

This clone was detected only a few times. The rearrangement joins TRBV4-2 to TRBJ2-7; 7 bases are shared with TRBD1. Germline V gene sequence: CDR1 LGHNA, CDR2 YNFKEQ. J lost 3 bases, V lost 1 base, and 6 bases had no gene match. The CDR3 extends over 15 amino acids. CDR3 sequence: CASSQARQGFYEQYF. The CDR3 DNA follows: TGTGCCAGCAGCCAAGCGCGACAGGGATTCTACGAGCAGTACTTC.

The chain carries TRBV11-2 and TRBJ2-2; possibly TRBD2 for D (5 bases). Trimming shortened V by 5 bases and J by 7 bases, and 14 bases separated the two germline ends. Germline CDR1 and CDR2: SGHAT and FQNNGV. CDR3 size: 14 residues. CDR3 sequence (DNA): TGTGCCAGCAGCGAAGGCTACGGAGGCGGGGAGCTGTTTTTT. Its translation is CASSEGYGGGELFF.

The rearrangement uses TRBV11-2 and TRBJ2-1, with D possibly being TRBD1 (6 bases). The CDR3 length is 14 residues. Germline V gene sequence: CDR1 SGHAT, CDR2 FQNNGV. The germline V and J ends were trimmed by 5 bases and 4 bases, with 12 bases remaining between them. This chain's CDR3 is CASSRTDRYNEQFF. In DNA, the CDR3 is TGTGCCAGCAGCCGAACGGACAGATACAATGAGCAGTTCTTC.

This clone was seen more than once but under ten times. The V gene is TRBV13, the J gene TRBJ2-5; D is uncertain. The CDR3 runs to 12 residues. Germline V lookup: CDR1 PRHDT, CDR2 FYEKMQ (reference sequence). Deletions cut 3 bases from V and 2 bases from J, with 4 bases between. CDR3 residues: CASSLQQETQYF. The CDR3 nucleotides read TGTGCCAGCAGCTTGCAGCAAGAGACCCAGTACTTC.

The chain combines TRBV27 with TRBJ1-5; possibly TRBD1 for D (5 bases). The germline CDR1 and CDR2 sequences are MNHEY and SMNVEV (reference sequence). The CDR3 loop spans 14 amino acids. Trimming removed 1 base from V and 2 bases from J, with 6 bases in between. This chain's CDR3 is CASSLWGGNQPQHF. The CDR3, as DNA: TGTGCCAGCAGTTTATGGGGGGGCAATCAGCCCCAGCATTTT.

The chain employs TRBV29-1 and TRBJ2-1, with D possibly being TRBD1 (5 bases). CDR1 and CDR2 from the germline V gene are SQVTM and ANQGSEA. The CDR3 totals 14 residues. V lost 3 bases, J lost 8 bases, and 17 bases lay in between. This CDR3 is CSVESRVGLDEQFF. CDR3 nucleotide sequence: TGCAGCGTTGAGAGCAGGGTGGGTTTAGATGAGCAGTTCTTC.

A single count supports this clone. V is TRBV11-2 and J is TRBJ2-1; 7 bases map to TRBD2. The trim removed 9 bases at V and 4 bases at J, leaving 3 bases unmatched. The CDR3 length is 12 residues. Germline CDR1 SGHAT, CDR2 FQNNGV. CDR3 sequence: CASSGRYNEQFF. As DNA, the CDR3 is TGTGCCAGTTCCGGGAGGTACAATGAGCAGTTCTTC.

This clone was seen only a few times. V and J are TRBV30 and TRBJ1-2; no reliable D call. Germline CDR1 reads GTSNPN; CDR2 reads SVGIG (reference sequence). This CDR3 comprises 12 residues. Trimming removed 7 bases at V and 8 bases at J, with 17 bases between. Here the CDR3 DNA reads TGTGCCTTTTCACCGTCCTGGCGGGGCTACACCTTC. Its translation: CAFSPSWRGYTF.

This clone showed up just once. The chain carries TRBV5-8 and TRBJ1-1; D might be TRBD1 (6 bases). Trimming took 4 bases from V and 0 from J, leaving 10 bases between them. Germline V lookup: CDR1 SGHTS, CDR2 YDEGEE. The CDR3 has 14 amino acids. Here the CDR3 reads CASSTGHLNTEAFF. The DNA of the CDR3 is TGTGCCAGCAGCACGGGACATTTGAACACTGAAGCTTTCTTT. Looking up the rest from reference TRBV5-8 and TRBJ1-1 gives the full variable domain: EAGVTQSPTHLIKTRGQQATLRCSPISGHTSVYWYQQALGLGLQFLLWYDEGEERNRGNFPPRFSGRQFPNYSSELNVNALELEDSALYLCASSTGHLNTEAFFGQGTRLTVV.

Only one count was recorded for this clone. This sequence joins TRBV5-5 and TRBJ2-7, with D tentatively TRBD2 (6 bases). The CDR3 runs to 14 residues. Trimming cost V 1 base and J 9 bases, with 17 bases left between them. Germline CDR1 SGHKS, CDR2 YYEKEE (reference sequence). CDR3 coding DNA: TGTGCCAGCAGCTTGAGGGGCGATTCGGAGGGGCAGTACTTC. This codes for CASSLRGDSEGQYF. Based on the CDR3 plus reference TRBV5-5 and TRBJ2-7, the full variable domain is DAGVTQSPTHLIKTRGQQVTLRCSPISGHKSVSWYQQVLGQGPQFIFQYYEKEERGRGNFPDRFSARQFPNYSSELNVNALLLGDSALYLCASSLRGDSEGQYFGPGTRLTVT.

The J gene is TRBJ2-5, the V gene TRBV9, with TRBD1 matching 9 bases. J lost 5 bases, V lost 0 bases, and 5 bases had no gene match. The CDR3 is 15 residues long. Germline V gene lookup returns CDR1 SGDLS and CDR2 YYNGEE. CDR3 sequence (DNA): TGTGCCAGCAGCGTAGACACAGGGGGCTGGGAGACCCAGTACTTC. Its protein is CASSVDTGGWETQYF. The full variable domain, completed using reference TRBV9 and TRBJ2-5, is DSGVTQTPKHLITATGQRVTLRCSPRSGDLSVYWYQQSLDQGLQFLIQYYNGEERAKGNILERFSAQQFPDLHSELNLSSLELGDSALYFCASSVDTGGWETQYFGPGTRLLVL.